This entry lists 12 T cell receptor beta chains sequenced from one sample in a study of CD8 T cells in ankylosing spondylitis. Whole-study findings and limits: Ankylosing spondylitis blood appeared to be characterized by a TCR beta motif of roughly eight highly homologous variants.

Which antigens these TCRs recognize remains unknown. From the 5' RACE reads, TCRdb called clonotypes with MiXCR, one entry per CDR3 protein. The sample lists 750,000 to 850,000 distinct CDR3 sequences; about 12% were seen once. The sequencing sample was made of blood, either unsorted or a sorted T cell fraction (not recorded which). The source of these receptors is a male donor with ankylosing spondylitis.

This clonotype was picked up many times. The chain employs TRBV14 and TRBJ2-3, with TRBD2 matching 9 bases. The CDR3 is 15 amino acids. The V gene's germline CDR1 is SGHDN and CDR2 FVKESK. The V and J ends lost 1 base and 7 bases, in that order; junction bases with no gene match: 6. The CDR3 coding sequence is TGTGCCAGCAGCCAAGGCATCCTAGCGGGAAATACGCAGTATTTT. This sequence encodes CASSQGILAGNTQYF.

This clonotype was observed a few times. The chain is built from TRBV7-2 and TRBJ1-1; 9 bases align to TRBD1. V was clipped by 1 base and J by 4 bases; unmatched bases: 4. The length of the CDR3 is 15 residues. The germline V gene encodes CDR1 SGHTA and CDR2 FQGNSA. The CDR3 DNA is TGTGCCAGCAGCTTAGGACAGGGGGGGAGCACTGAAGCTTTCTTT. This gives the protein CASSLGQGGSTEAFF.

In this sample, this clonotype turned up many times. The chain is built from TRBV9 and TRBJ2-3; possible D gene TRBD2, 6 bases. V lost 0 bases and J lost 2, with 13 bases in between. This CDR3 has 16 amino acids. The germline V gene encodes CDR1 SGDLS and CDR2 YYNGEE. The CDR3 region is CASSVEAGGDTDTQYF. The CDR3 nucleotides read TGTGCCAGCAGCGTAGAAGCGGGCGGGGACACAGATACGCAGTATTTT.

V usage is TRBV7-6 and J usage is TRBJ2-3; D is uncertain. The V and J ends lost 5 bases and 9 bases respectively, with 12 bases between them. Germline V lookup: CDR1 SGHVS, CDR2 FNYEAQ. The CDR3 spans 12 residues. The CDR3 DNA reads TGTGCCAGCAGCCCCCGTTTTTCGACGCAGTATTTT. It translates to CASSPRFSTQYF.

This clonotype was found many times. This chain connects TRBV5-1 to TRBJ2-3, with D perhaps TRBD2 (5 bases). V was cut by 6 bases and J by 0 bases, with 11 bases left in between. In germline, CDR1 is SGHRS, CDR2 YFSETQ. This CDR3 is built from 14 residues. CDR3 DNA: TGCGCCAGCAAGGAGGAGTACAGCACAGATACGCAGTATTTT. Translated: CASKEEYSTDTQYF.

This sequence joins TRBV20-1 and TRBJ1-1, with unresolved D. V was clipped by 3 bases and J by 3 bases, with 5 bases between them. The CDR3 has 11 residues. The germline V gene has CDR1 DFQATT and CDR2 SNEGSKA (reference sequence). CDR3 bases: TGCAGTGCTAGTCAACACACTGAAGCTTTCTTT. Translation: CSASQHTEAFF.

This clonotype was picked up a small number of times. The J gene is TRBJ2-2, the V gene TRBV12-3 or TRBV12-4; D call uncertain. The CDR3 length is 15 residues. Between the trimmed V and J ends, which lost 6 bases and 1 base, there was a span of 12 bases. The CDR3, as DNA: TGTGCCAGCAGCCGAGCTCATTTGAACACCGGGGAGCTGTTTTTT. Its protein product is CASSRAHLNTGELFF.

The genes are TRBV29-1 and TRBJ2-5, with a tentative D call TRBD1 (5 bases). Germline values: CDR1 SQVTM, CDR2 ANQGSEA. This CDR3 spans 14 amino acids. The V gene lost 3 bases and the J gene lost 1 base, with 12 bases spanning the gap. The CDR3 nucleotides read TGCAGCGTTGACCGCCCCAGGGTCCAAGAGACCCAGTACTTC. Translation: CSVDRPRVQETQYF.

A few counts support this clonotype. This chain uses TRBV20-1 with TRBJ1-2; D gene uncertain. Germline V gene lookup returns CDR1 DFQATT and CDR2 SNEGSKA (reference sequence). V lost 0 bases to trimming and J lost 5 bases, with 13 bases between them. This CDR3 region has 14 residues. The CDR3: CSAREGRAGYGYTF. In nucleotides, the CDR3 is TGCAGTGCTAGAGAGGGTAGAGCGGGGTATGGCTACACCTTC.

The sample holds many counts of this clonotype. The J gene is TRBJ1-5, the V gene TRBV28; 7 nucleotides align to TRBD1. Germline V gives CDR1 MDHEN, CDR2 SYDVKM. The V and J ends lost 6 bases and 6 bases, in that order; junction bases with no gene match: 11. The length of the CDR3 is 15 residues. The CDR3 protein is CASSLRTGRGQPQHF. The CDR3 coding sequence is TGTGCCAGCAGCTTAAGGACAGGACGCGGTCAGCCCCAGCATTTT. Looking up the rest from reference TRBV28 and TRBJ1-5 gives the full variable domain: DVKVTQSSRYLVKRTGEKVFLECVQDMDHENMFWYRQDPGLGLRLIYFSYDVKMKEKGDIPEGYSVSREKKERFSLILESASTNQTSMYLCASSLRTGRGQPQHFGDGTRLSIL.

This clonotype was counted a few times. The chain recombines TRBV4-2 with TRBJ2-5; 8 nucleotides align to TRBD1. The germline V gene has CDR1 LGHNA and CDR2 YNFKEQ. This CDR3 region has 14 residues. V shed 4 bases and J 1 base; nucleotides not matched to a gene: 2. The CDR3 DNA reads TGTGCCAGCAGCCGGACAGGGCGCCAAGAGACCCAGTACTTC. This codes for CASSRTGRQETQYF.

The chain is built from TRBV20-1 and TRBJ2-4; TRBD2 matches 10 bases. The CDR3 covers 13 residues. J gave up 9 bases and V 5 bases, and 7 bases lay outside the gene matches. Germline V CDR1 and CDR2: DFQATT, SNEGSKA (reference sequence). CDR3 in DNA: TGCAGTGCTTGGACTAGCGGCGTCGGCATTCAGTACTTC. Translated: CSAWTSGVGIQYF.